A single sample is the source of the 23 T cell receptor beta chains below, sequenced in a study of long-term antiretroviral therapy in people with HIV. Researchers report immunoSEQ v3.0 was run at survey level. TCRdb's copy holds only in-frame clones and misses some; the assay was immunoSEQ multiplex PCR. The sample shows 15,000 to 20,000 clones, around 91% of them seen only once. Sequenced material: unsorted PBMCs, taken 4.2 years after starting antiretroviral therapy. Receptors were obtained from a man aged 50 to 60 with HIV.

The chain has TRBV28 and TRBJ2-1; the D gene is possibly TRBD2 (5 bases). The V end lost 7 bases, the J end lost 1 base, and 20 bases lay between the germline ends. This CDR3 has 17 amino acids. From germline, CDR1 is MDHEN and CDR2 SYDVKM. Here the CDR3 reads CASTYRPGIRSYNEQFF. The CDR3 DNA follows: TGTGCCAGCACCTATCGCCCGGGGATACGATCCTACAATGAGCAGTTCTTC.

V is TRBV28 and J is TRBJ1-2; D gene unclear. Germline values: CDR1 MDHEN, CDR2 SYDVKM. Deletions cut 5 bases from V and 8 bases from J, with 12 bases between. CDR3 length: 12 residues. The CDR3 bases are TGTGCCAGCAGTGTACAGTTTACGGGCTACACCTTC. It specifies CASSVQFTGYTF.

This chain links TRBV7-2 with TRBJ1-5, with D unresolved. The germline V and J ends were trimmed by 3 bases and 0 bases, with 6 bases remaining between them. Germline V gene sequence: CDR1 SGHTA, CDR2 FQGNSA. This CDR3 comprises 14 residues. The DNA of the CDR3 is TGTGCCAGCAGCTTTCGGAATAGCAATCAGCCCCAGCATTTT. It codes for CASSFRNSNQPQHF. Based on the CDR3 plus reference TRBV7-2 and TRBJ1-5, the full variable domain is GAGVSQSPSNKVTEKGKDVELRCDPISGHTALYWYRQSLGQGLEFLIYFQGNSAPDKSGLPSDRFSAERTGGSVSTLTIQRTQQEDSAVYLCASSFRNSNQPQHFGDGTRLSIL.

The chain is built from TRBV27 and TRBJ1-6; 9 bases are shared with TRBD1. Per the germline V gene, CDR1 is MNHEY and CDR2 is SMNVEV (reference sequence). The junction had 3 bases not matched to a gene; V was cut back by 1 base and J by 8 bases. This CDR3 is 15 amino acids long. As DNA, the CDR3 is TGTGCCAGCAGTTTATACAGGGGGCGGGATTCACCCCTCCACTTT. Encoded protein: CASSLYRGRDSPLHF.

The chain combines TRBV6-1 with TRBJ2-7; D remains ambiguous. Germline assignment: CDR1 MNHNS and CDR2 SASEGT. V dropped 0 bases and J dropped 3 bases, with 12 bases sitting between them. This CDR3 contains 15 residues. DNA for the CDR3: TGTGCCAGCAGTGAAGCGCCGGGCCCCAGCTACGAGCAGTACTTC. This sequence encodes CASSEAPGPSYEQYF.

This sequence joins TRBV7-8 and TRBJ2-3; 13 bases agree with TRBD2. The CDR3 spans 16 residues. The V segment lost 4 bases and the J segment 8 bases; nucleotides outside the gene matches: 9. In germline, CDR1 is SGHVS, CDR2 FQNEAQ. CDR3 loop: CASSSLDGLAGVTQYF. CDR3 bases: TGTGCCAGCAGCTCCCTCGACGGACTAGCGGGGGTTACGCAGTATTTT.

This CDR3 is CASSLDRGDEQYF. CDR3 DNA sequence: TGTGCCAGCAGCTTAGACCGAGGGGACGAGCAGTACTTC. The gene calls are TRBV7-2 and TRBJ2-7; possibly TRBD1 or TRBD2 for D (5 bases each). Trimming removed 1 base from V and 5 bases from J, with 9 bases in between. This CDR3 has 13 amino acids. Germline V CDR1 and CDR2: SGHTA, FQGNSA.

Note on this clone: One junction end does not reproduce the germline sequence, and a read error may be involved. The gene calls are TRBV27 and TRBJ1-5; no clear D gene. CDR1 is MNHEY, CDR2 SMNVEV, per germline (reference sequence). This CDR3 has 13 amino acids. CDR3 coding DNA: TGTGCCAGCAGTTTAGGCAGCACTCAGCCCCAGCATTTT. The encoded protein is CASSLGSTQPQHF.

This clone was observed a single time. This chain uses TRBV9 with TRBJ1-2; 8 bases are a match to TRBD1. The CDR3 extends over 14 amino acids. The ends lost 4 bases at V and 5 bases at J; junction bases unmatched: 7. The germline V gene encodes CDR1 SGDLS and CDR2 YYNGEE. The CDR3 protein is CASSNRGSWYGYTF. For the CDR3, the DNA is TGTGCCAGCAGCAACAGGGGGTCCTGGTATGGCTACACCTTC.

V gene TRBV9 combines with J gene TRBJ1-1, with 9 bases that match TRBD1. Germline CDR1 and CDR2: SGDLS and YYNGEE. This CDR3 region has 16 residues. V was clipped by 0 bases and J by 3 bases; unmatched bases: 6. CDR3 loop: CASSVALQGADTEAFF. CDR3 sequence (DNA): TGTGCCAGCAGCGTAGCCCTACAGGGGGCGGACACTGAAGCTTTCTTT.

The rearrangement uses TRBV15 and TRBJ1-5; D ambiguous. Trimming shortened V by 1 base and J by 4 bases, and 8 bases separated the two germline ends. Germline CDR1 and CDR2: LNHNV and YYDKDF (reference sequence). There are 14 residues in the CDR3. In DNA form, the CDR3 reads TGTGCCACCAGCAGAGTGGGGTCAAATCAGCCCCAGCATTTT. It translates to CATSRVGSNQPQHF.

This CDR3 reads CASSINEAFF. The DNA of the CDR3 is TGTGCCAGCAGCATTAATGAAGCTTTCTTT. The V call is TRBV7-9, the J call TRBJ1-1; D gene uncertain. There are 10 residues in the CDR3. Germline lookup yields CDR1 SEHNR and CDR2 FQNEAQ (reference sequence). The ends were cut back, 5 bases at V and 7 bases at J, with 5 bases in the middle.

The rearrangement uses TRBV27 and TRBJ2-7, with 9 bases matching TRBD1. The CDR3 contains 14 residues. Trimming removed 5 bases from V and 3 bases from J; junction bases left unmatched: 5. Germline lookup yields CDR1 MNHEY and CDR2 SMNVEV (reference sequence). In DNA, the CDR3 is TGTGCCAGCAGTCCGGGACAGGGATACTACGAGCAGTACTTC. Translating gives CASSPGQGYYEQYF.

V gene TRBV19 combines with J gene TRBJ2-7; no reliable D call. V was clipped by 7 bases and J by 5 bases, with 21 bases between them. This CDR3 has 15 amino acids. The V gene's germline CDR1 is LNHDA and CDR2 SQIVND (reference sequence). The CDR3 nucleotides are TGTGCCAGTACCCCGCGGTCGAGAATCAGCGACGAGCAGTACTTC. Protein sequence: CASTPRSRISDEQYF.

This chain joins TRBV18 and TRBJ2-7; no firm D call. V lost 6 bases and J lost 6, with 9 bases in between. This CDR3 has 11 amino acids. Looked up from germline, CDR1 is KGHSH and CDR2 is LQKENI. DNA of the CDR3: TGTGCCAGCTCCTACAACCTCGAGCAGTACTTC. It codes for CASSYNLEQYF. Combining the CDR3 with reference TRBV18 and TRBJ2-7 gives the whole variable domain NAGVMQNPRHLVRRRGQEARLRCSPMKGHSHVYWYRQLPEEGLKFMVYLQKENIIDESGMPKERFSAEFPKEGPSILRIQQVVRGDSAAYFCASSYNLEQYFGPGTRLTVT.

This chain joins TRBV4-1 and TRBJ1-1; TRBD1 agrees at 8 bases. Per germline, CDR1 MGHRA and CDR2 YSYEKL. This CDR3 is built from 15 residues. V shed 4 bases and J 4 bases; nucleotides not matched to a gene: 8. The CDR3 nucleotides read TGCGCCAGCAGCCCGACACAGGGGGGAGGCACTGAAGCTTTCTTT. It translates to CASSPTQGGGTEAFF.

The chain has TRBV19 and TRBJ1-5; D remains ambiguous. Germline V gene lookup returns CDR1 LNHDA and CDR2 SQIVND (reference sequence). This CDR3 has 12 residues. The V gene lost 5 bases and the J gene lost 2 bases, with 4 bases spanning the gap. The CDR3 DNA reads TGTGCCAGTAGTCTGGGCAATCAGCCCCAGCATTTT. Translation gives CASSLGNQPQHF.

This chain uses TRBV19 with TRBJ2-5, with TRBD1 matching over 7 bases. There are 13 residues in the CDR3. Germline-derived CDR1 and CDR2 are LNHDA and SQIVND (reference sequence). J lost 5 bases, V lost 3 bases, and 3 bases had no gene match. The CDR3 sequence: CASSISRGETQYF. The CDR3 coding sequence is TGTGCCAGTAGTATTTCCAGGGGGGAGACCCAGTACTTC. The full variable domain, completed using reference TRBV19 and TRBJ2-5, is DGGITQSPKYLFRKEGQNVTLSCEQNLNHDAMYWYRQDPGQGLRLIYYSQIVNDFQKGDIAEGYSVSREKKESFPLTVTSAQKNPTAFYLCASSISRGETQYFGPGTRLLVL.

The genes are TRBV6-5 and TRBJ1-1; D is uncertain. This CDR3 contains 14 residues. V lost 3 bases to trimming and J lost 0 bases, with 8 bases between them. Germline V gene data show CDR1 as MNHEY and CDR2 as SVGAGI. CDR3 sequence reads: CASSYRRVNTEAFF. Written as DNA, the CDR3 is TGTGCCAGCAGTTATCGAAGGGTGAACACTGAAGCTTTCTTT.

The CDR3 nucleotides read TGTGCCAGCAGCTTAGTGTCGGGGGGAAGGTCCTACAATGAGCAGTTCTTC. Protein sequence: CASSLVSGGRSYNEQFF. The chain carries TRBV7-6 and TRBJ2-1; 7 nucleotides agree with TRBD2. The CDR3 spans 17 residues. With V trimmed by 1 base and J by 1 base, 7 bases remained unmatched. Germline-derived CDR1 and CDR2 are SGHVS and FNYEAQ.

This clone turned up a few times. The chain uses TRBV10-1 and TRBJ2-7, with 10 bases identical to TRBD1. The CDR3 spans 14 residues. Germline CDR1 is WNHNN and CDR2 is SYGVQD (reference sequence). V lost 6 bases and J lost 1; bases outside the gene matches: 3. The CDR3 loop is CASSRTGGSYEQYF. Here the CDR3 DNA reads TGCGCCAGCAGCCGGACAGGGGGTTCCTACGAGCAGTACTTC.

This chain joins TRBV6-1 and TRBJ2-3; D could derive from TRBD1 or TRBD2 (5 bases each). The CDR3 covers 12 residues. Germline CDR1 reads MNHNS; CDR2 reads SASEGT. The V gene lost 7 bases and the J gene lost 6 bases, with 11 bases spanning the gap. CDR3 sequence reads: CASNRGGDTQYF. The CDR3 DNA sequence: TGTGCCAGCAACCGGGGCGGGGATACGCAGTATTTT.

This chain uses TRBV11-3 with TRBJ2-5, with a weak D call TRBD1 (6 bases). The V and J ends lost 4 bases and 4 bases respectively, with 7 bases between them. Germline CDR1 SGHNT, CDR2 YENEEA. There are 12 residues in the CDR3. The CDR3 nucleotides read TGTGCCAGCAGCTCCAGGGGAGAGACCCAGTACTTC. Encoded protein: CASSSRGETQYF.